This T cell receptor beta chain was sequenced for a study of human T cells and chemical hapten exposure. Whole-study context: Alopecia areata, totalis or universalis was found in mostly female patients. It was small differences in pooled library volume that mainly caused per-sample TCR yields to vary.

Time point noted: patch test 2, 6 weeks after DPC sensitization. The sample's treatment: therapeutic diphenylcyclopropenone sensitization with weekly scalp DPC. Whole blood, unfractionated, served as the material for total RNA extraction. V was shortened by 5 bases and J by 4 bases, with 17 bases between the two germline ends. Germline CDR1 is SQVTM and CDR2 is ANQGSEA. The CDR3 sequence is 14 residues long. This clonotype appeared a few times. As the library was built, unique molecular identifiers were attached to individual cDNA molecules. TCRdb called the RACE reads again in MiXCR, with one record for every CDR3 protein. The sample lists more than 75,000 distinct CDR3 sequences; roughly a tenth were seen once.

This sample comprised whole blood, obtained in connection with sensitization to the hapten diphenylcyclopropenone (DPC). This chain links TRBV29-1 with TRBJ1-1; no reliable D call. This clonotype was sampled from a woman between 35 and 50 years old with alopecia areata. Some clones in this sample may be carry-over from other donors' samples. The CDR3 DNA is TGCAGCGTTCCCCACCAGACTAACCCCACTGAAGCTTTCTTT. Translating gives CSVPHQTNPTEAFF.